The rows below give T cell receptor beta chains drawn from one sample of a study of shared clonotypes between healthy human individuals. TCRdb's table, derived via immunoSEQ multiplex PCR, lists solely in-frame clones and lacks some. The sample includes 400,000 to 600,000 clones, more than 95% of them seen just once. Sequences were obtained from naive CD4+ T cells sorted from blood. Receptors originate from a woman in her twenties or thirties in good health. Each CDR3 is given with its conserved first and last residue. A D gene is named only where the DNA matches it firmly. Where a row states a size, it is once, few, many or the class of an expanded clone; other rows omit it.

size,V,D,J,CDR3,DNA
-,TRBV28,TRBD1,TRBJ1-1,CASSVDRKAFF,TGTGCCAGCAGTGTGGACAGGAAAGCTTTCTTT
-,TRBV7-2,TRBD1,TRBJ1-3,CASSKEGTAGNTIYF,TGTGCCAGCAGCAAAGAAGGGACAGCCGGAAACACCATATATTTT
-,TRBV6-5,-,TRBJ1-1,CATSTPAMNTEAFF,TGTGCCACCTCAACCCCCGCGATGAACACTGAAGCTTTCTTT
-,TRBV27,-,TRBJ2-3,CASSPLPAVSSTDTQYF,TGTGCCAGCAGTCCCCTACCCGCGGTCAGTAGCACAGATACGCAGTATTTT
-,TRBV6-6,TRBD2,TRBJ2-7,CASSKREGLYEQYF,TGTGCCAGCAGCAAGCGGGAGGGCCTCTACGAGCAGTACTTC
-,TRBV13,-,TRBJ1-5,CASSLRQSGQPQHF,TGTGCCAGCAGCTTACGACAGAGCGGTCAGCCCCAGCATTTT
-,TRBV27,TRBD1,TRBJ1-5,CASSLSPAGGDQPQHF,TGTGCCAGCAGTTTATCCCCAGCAGGGGGAGATCAGCCCCAGCATTTT
once,TRBV5-6,-,TRBJ2-7,CASSSGTPSYEQYF,TGTGCCAGCAGCAGCGGGACACCAAGCTACGAGCAGTACTTC
-,TRBV28,TRBD2,TRBJ2-1,CASSSPTGGGNNEQFF,TGTGCCAGCAGTTCCCCAACTGGCGGGGGAAACAATGAGCAGTTCTTC
-,TRBV7-9,-,TRBJ2-3,CASSLRRGSGTDTQYF,TGTGCCAGCAGCTTACGACGAGGGTCGGGCACAGATACGCAGTATTTT
-,TRBV19,-,TRBJ1-1,CASSIVAGVGTEAFF,TGTGCCAGTAGTATAGTAGCAGGGGTCGGCACTGAAGCTTTCTTT
-,TRBV18,-,TRBJ1-5,CASSPGRVVRNQPQHF,TGTGCCAGCTCACCCGGACGGGTTGTGCGCAATCAGCCCCAGCATTTT
-,TRBV7-2,-,TRBJ2-1,CASGFGGAPLHNEQFF,TGTGCCAGTGGGTTCGGCGGGGCGCCCTTACACAATGAGCAGTTCTTC
-,TRBV27,TRBD2,TRBJ2-2,CASRPWTSGKTGELFF,TGTGCCAGCAGACCATGGACTAGCGGGAAAACCGGGGAGCTGTTTTTT
-,TRBV14,-,TRBJ2-7,CASSRDNYEQYF,TGTGCCAGCAGCCGCGACAATTACGAGCAGTACTTC
-,TRBV5-6,-,TRBJ1-2,CASSPGLLANYGYTF,TGTGCCAGCAGCCCAGGGCTACTAGCTAACTATGGCTACACCTTC
-,TRBV18,-,TRBJ1-5,CASSPMGTAMSGSNQPQHF,TGTGCCAGCTCACCTATGGGGACGGCTATGTCGGGAAGCAATCAGCCCCAGCATTTT
-,TRBV11-2,-,TRBJ1-2,CASSTQGGRGPYGYTF,TGTGCCAGCAGCACCCAGGGTGGGAGGGGCCCCTATGGCTACACCTTC
-,TRBV11-2,TRBD2,TRBJ2-1,CASSPAGVMNEQFF,TGTGCCAGCAGCCCAGCGGGAGTCATGAATGAGCAGTTCTTC
few,TRBV30,-,TRBJ1-1,CAWRAAGLGVGEAFF,TGTGCCTGGAGGGCCGCGGGACTCGGGGTGGGTGAAGCTTTCTTT
-,TRBV5-1,TRBD1,TRBJ2-7,CASSLSDRARSYEQYF,TGCGCCAGCAGCTTGTCGGACAGGGCCCGCTCCTACGAGCAGTACTTC
once,TRBV6-1,-,TRBJ1-5,CASRAGSSNQPQHF,TGTGCCAGCAGGGCGGGGAGCAGCAATCAGCCCCAGCATTTT
once,TRBV28,-,TRBJ2-7,CASSRWRGRAYEQYF,TGTGCCAGCAGCCGGTGGCGGGGGCGTGCCTACGAGCAGTACTTC
-,TRBV18,-,TRBJ2-2,CASSPANPGATGELFF,TGTGCCAGCTCACCAGCTAACCCAGGGGCGACCGGGGAGCTGTTTTTT
-,TRBV7-9,TRBD1,TRBJ2-3,CASSYGQGGTDTQYF,TGTGCCAGCAGCTACGGACAGGGGGGGACAGATACGCAGTATTTT
-,TRBV29-1,TRBD1,TRBJ2-1,CSVTDRGRVNEQFF,TGCAGCGTTACCGACAGGGGGCGCGTCAATGAGCAGTTCTTC
-,TRBV18,-,TRBJ2-5,CASSPSRGQETQYF,TGTGCCAGCTCACCAAGCAGGGGCCAAGAGACCCAGTACTTC
-,TRBV9,-,TRBJ1-2,CASSPRQVGGYYGYTF,TGTGCCAGCAGCCCAAGACAGGTCGGGGGATACTATGGCTACACCTTC
-,TRBV27,-,TRBJ2-2,CASRWGAVNTGELFF,TGTGCCAGCAGATGGGGGGCAGTGAACACCGGGGAGCTGTTTTTT
-,TRBV10-1,-,TRBJ1-1,CASNETGNTEAFF,TGCGCCAGCAATGAGACAGGGAACACTGAAGCTTTCTTT
-,TRBV7-2,-,TRBJ1-2,CASSPGGGYGYTF,TGTGCCAGCAGCCCGGGGGGGGGCTATGGCTACACCTTC
-,TRBV18,TRBD2,TRBJ2-2,CASYIGSGKKTGELFF,TGTGCCAGCTATATCGGAAGCGGGAAAAAAACCGGGGAGCTGTTTTTT
-,TRBV7-9,-,TRBJ1-2,CASSPLRQVGGYTF,TGTGCCAGCAGCCCCCTCAGGCAGGTCGGTGGCTACACCTTC
once,TRBV7-9,-,TRBJ2-5,CASSLMGVQETQYF,TGTGCCAGCAGCTTAATGGGGGTTCAAGAGACCCAGTACTTC
-,TRBV14,-,TRBJ2-5,CASSQYDQGTQYF,TGTGCCAGCAGCCAATACGATCAGGGGACCCAGTACTTC
-,TRBV6-5,-,TRBJ1-1,CASRAPGLITEAFF,TGTGCCAGCAGAGCCCCAGGGCTTATCACTGAAGCTTTCTTT
-,TRBV6-5,TRBD1,TRBJ2-7,CASSYRTRTGNEQYF,TGTGCCAGCAGTTATCGAACGCGGACAGGGAACGAGCAGTACTTC
few,TRBV5-1,-,TRBJ1-1,CASSLGGNTEAFF,TGCGCCAGCAGCCTGGGCGGGAACACTGAAGCTTTCTTT
-,TRBV5-1,-,TRBJ1-2,CASSSGTTNYGYTF,TGCGCCAGCAGTTCCGGGACAACGAACTATGGCTACACCTTC
-,TRBV6-6,-,TRBJ1-1,CASIPGKNTEAFF,TGTGCCAGCATCCCCGGGAAAAACACTGAAGCTTTCTTT
-,TRBV5-6,-,TRBJ2-3,CASSLKPAGVGTQYF,TGTGCCAGCAGCTTGAAGCCAGCGGGTGTGGGTACGCAGTATTTT
-,TRBV18,TRBD2,TRBJ2-5,CASSTKREGPRETQYF,TGTGCCAGCTCAACAAAGCGGGAGGGCCCTAGGGAGACCCAGTACTTC
few,TRBV7-9,-,TRBJ1-1,CASSLQGGNTEAFF,TGTGCCAGCAGCTTACAGGGCGGGAACACTGAAGCTTTCTTT
-,TRBV6-6,TRBD2,TRBJ2-7,CASSYEREPTYEQYF,TGTGCCAGCAGTTACGAGCGGGAACCAACCTACGAGCAGTACTTC
-,TRBV11-3,-,TRBJ2-5,CASSGGTVYQETQYF,TGTGCCAGCAGCGGTGGGACCGTCTACCAAGAGACCCAGTACTTC
once,TRBV27,TRBD2,TRBJ2-7,CASSPTLLAGGTYEQYF,TGTGCCAGCAGTCCCACTCTACTAGCGGGAGGAACCTACGAGCAGTACTTC
once,TRBV19,TRBD1,TRBJ1-1,CASSPFTNRGSTEAFF,TGTGCCAGTAGCCCATTTACAAACAGGGGAAGCACTGAAGCTTTCTTT
once,TRBV5-1,-,TRBJ2-5,CASSLEGGPRGETQYF,TGCGCCAGCAGCTTGGAAGGGGGGCCACGAGGGGAGACCCAGTACTTC
-,TRBV5-1,-,TRBJ1-4,CASSFQREANEKLFF,TGCGCCAGCAGCTTTCAAAGGGAGGCTAATGAAAAACTGTTTTTT
-,TRBV4-2,TRBD2,TRBJ2-1,CASSQYWEGEGRNEQFF,TGTGCCAGCAGCCAATATTGGGAGGGTGAGGGTCGGAATGAGCAGTTCTTC
-,TRBV28,TRBD1,TRBJ1-1,CASSSPGGRRRAFF,TGTGCCAGCAGTTCTCCAGGGGGCAGGAGACGAGCTTTCTTT
-,TRBV11-2,-,TRBJ2-5,CASSFRGGYQETQYF,TGTGCCAGCAGCTTTAGAGGGGGGTACCAAGAGACCCAGTACTTC
-,TRBV9,-,TRBJ2-3,CASSVGGRSTQYF,TGTGCCAGCAGCGTAGGTGGCAGGTCTACGCAGTATTTT
-,TRBV7-8,TRBD1,TRBJ2-1,CASSLIVLGQGAYNEQFF,TGTGCCAGCAGCTTAATCGTTTTAGGACAGGGGGCTTACAATGAGCAGTTCTTC
-,TRBV5-1,-,TRBJ2-5,CASSSESLTQYF,TGCGCCAGCAGCTCGGAATCATTGACCCAGTACTTC